This is a list of T cell receptor beta chains from one sample in a study of T cells in pancreatic ductal adenocarcinoma. Produced via immunoSEQ multiplex PCR; TCRdb's table is partial and in-frame only. The repertoire holds about 98,000 clones, with about 95% as singletons. Material for sequencing was PBMCs. The receptors stem from a human donor with pancreatic ductal adenocarcinoma. Both conserved end residues are part of each CDR3. Fields, in order: CDR3 protein, CDR3 DNA, clone size, D gene, J gene, V gene. The D gene is left open where the match is weak. Clone size, where shown, is once, few, many, or a class for clones that have expanded.

CDR3: CASSLDAGNNEQFF
DNA: TGTGCCAGCAGCTTAGATGCGGGCAACAATGAGCAGTTCTTC
size: -
D: -
J: TRBJ2-1
V: TRBV7-2

CDR3: CASSIRFGAGYEQYF
DNA: -
size: -
D: -
J: TRBJ2-7
V: TRBV19

CDR3: CASSLSLWGAYNEQFF
DNA: TGTGCCAGCAGTTTATCTTTATGGGGAGCCTACAATGAGCAGTTCTTC
size: -
D: -
J: TRBJ2-1
V: TRBV28

CDR3: CAWSVQPNTGELFF
DNA: TGTGCCTGGAGTGTACAACCGAACACCGGGGAGCTGTTTTTT
size: -
D: -
J: TRBJ2-2
V: TRBV30

CDR3: CASRELALVSDTQYF
DNA: TGCGCCAGCAGGGAACTAGCGCTTGTTTCAGATACGCAGTATTTT
size: -
D: TRBD2
J: TRBJ2-3
V: TRBV10-2

CDR3: CASSGKDRHYTQYF
DNA: TGTGCCAGCAGCGGGAAGGACAGGCACTATACGCAGTATTTT
size: -
D: TRBD1
J: TRBJ2-3
V: TRBV7-9

CDR3: CASSEQGHPNTYSYGYTF
DNA: TGTGCCAGCAGTGAGCAAGGACACCCAAACACCTACAGTTATGGCTACACCTTC
size: -
D: -
J: TRBJ1-2
V: TRBV2

CDR3: CASGRGTRSYEQYF
DNA: TGTGCCAGCGGACGGGGGACTCGCTCCTACGAGCAGTACTTC
size: -
D: -
J: TRBJ2-7
V: TRBV27

CDR3: CASSLPGALGGYTF
DNA: TGTGCCAGCAGCTTGCCAGGCGCCCTTGGTGGCTACACCTTC
size: -
D: -
J: TRBJ1-2
V: TRBV7-9

CDR3: CASSLTGRAYEQYF
DNA: TGTGCCAGCAGCTTAACTGGCCGGGCCTACGAGCAGTACTTC
size: -
D: -
J: TRBJ2-7
V: TRBV7-9

CDR3: CASSWGGLGGYTF
DNA: TGTGCCAGCAGCTGGGGGGGCCTAGGCGGCTACACCTTC
size: few
D: -
J: TRBJ1-2
V: TRBV5-4

CDR3: CASRPKGLGQGVGYTF
DNA: TGTGCCAGCAGGCCAAAGGGCCTTGGACAGGGGGTCGGCTACACCTTC
size: -
D: TRBD1
J: TRBJ1-2
V: TRBV28

CDR3: CASSRQSNYGYTF
DNA: TGTGCCAGCAGTCGACAGAGTAACTATGGCTACACCTTC
size: -
D: -
J: TRBJ1-2
V: TRBV27

CDR3: CASSLTGGGILREQYF
DNA: TGCGCCAGCAGCTTGACAGGGGGCGGAATTCTACGGGAGCAGTACTTC
size: -
D: TRBD1
J: TRBJ2-7
V: TRBV5-1

CDR3: CASSLAAGLYEQYF
DNA: TGTGCCAGCAGCTTAGCAGCGGGGCTCTACGAGCAGTACTTC
size: -
D: TRBD2
J: TRBJ2-7
V: TRBV11-2

CDR3: CASSPQEGQNTGELFF
DNA: TGTGCCAGCTCACCACAGGAGGGCCAGAACACCGGGGAGCTGTTTTTT
size: -
D: -
J: TRBJ2-2
V: TRBV18

CDR3: CASKSGIWDTEAFF
DNA: TGTGCCAGCAAGTCAGGGATTTGGGACACTGAAGCTTTCTTT
size: -
D: -
J: TRBJ1-1
V: TRBV28

CDR3: CASSLAVQGLAAQETQYF
DNA: TGCGCCAGCAGCTTGGCGGTGCAAGGACTAGCGGCGCAAGAGACCCAGTACTTC
size: -
D: TRBD2
J: TRBJ2-5
V: TRBV5-1

CDR3: CASSYAMTGLTEAFF
DNA: TGCGCCAGCAGCTACGCCATGACAGGGTTGACTGAAGCTTTCTTT
size: -
D: TRBD1
J: TRBJ1-1
V: TRBV5-1

CDR3: CASTQGGTPYNEQFF
DNA: TGTGCCAGCACCCAAGGCGGGACGCCCTACAATGAGCAGTTCTTC
size: -
D: -
J: TRBJ2-1
V: TRBV28

CDR3: CASSASSSYEQYF
DNA: TGTGCCAGCAGCGCATCTAGCTCCTACGAGCAGTACTTC
size: -
D: -
J: TRBJ2-7
V: TRBV6-1

CDR3: CASTGQGSRYEQYF
DNA: TGTGCCAGCACGGGACAGGGAAGTCGATACGAGCAGTACTTC
size: -
D: TRBD1
J: TRBJ2-7
V: TRBV18

CDR3: CASSPLGAAIPYNEQFF
DNA: TGTGCCAGCAGCCCTCTAGGGGCTGCGATCCCGTACAATGAGCAGTTCTTC
size: -
D: -
J: TRBJ2-1
V: TRBV11-2

CDR3: CASSPNSYEQYF
DNA: TGCGCCAGCAGCCCAAATTCCTACGAGCAGTACTTC
size: -
D: -
J: TRBJ2-7
V: TRBV5-1

CDR3: CASSEGFGSGSGELFF
DNA: TGCGCCAGCAGTGAGGGGTTCGGGAGTGGGTCCGGGGAGCTGTTTTTT
size: -
D: -
J: TRBJ2-2
V: TRBV10-1

CDR3: CASSDGTGGDVYEQYF
DNA: TGTGCCAGCAGTGATGGGACAGGGGGCGATGTCTACGAGCAGTACTTC
size: -
D: TRBD1
J: TRBJ2-7
V: TRBV25-1

CDR3: CASSSGGMNTEAFF
DNA: TGTGCCAGCAGCTCGGGGGGGATGAACACTGAAGCTTTCTTT
size: -
D: -
J: TRBJ1-1
V: TRBV7-9

CDR3: CASKGTGAAQPQHF
DNA: TGTGCCAGCAAAGGGACAGGGGCTGCTCAGCCCCAGCATTTT
size: -
D: TRBD1
J: TRBJ1-5
V: TRBV2

CDR3: CASSLGQGNEKLFF
DNA: TGCGCCAGCAGCTTGGGGCAGGGGAATGAAAAACTGTTTTTT
size: -
D: -
J: TRBJ1-4
V: TRBV5-1

CDR3: CASSRGQVAFF
DNA: TGCGCCAGCAGCCGTGGACAGGTAGCTTTCTTT
size: -
D: TRBD1
J: TRBJ1-1
V: TRBV5-1

CDR3: CASSAFSGSNYEQYF
DNA: TGTGCCAGCAGCGCCTTTAGCGGGAGTAATTACGAGCAGTACTTC
size: -
D: TRBD2
J: TRBJ2-7
V: TRBV9

CDR3: CASSLVAGPSYEQYF
DNA: TGTGCCAGCAGCTTAGTGGCAGGTCCTTCCTACGAGCAGTACTTC
size: -
D: -
J: TRBJ2-7
V: TRBV7-2

CDR3: CASRRDGGDTIYF
DNA: TGTGCCAGCAGAAGGGACGGAGGGGACACCATATATTTT
size: -
D: -
J: TRBJ1-3
V: TRBV2

CDR3: CASSFQGPDTQYF
DNA: TGTGCCAGCAGCTTCCAGGGCCCAGATACGCAGTATTTT
size: -
D: -
J: TRBJ2-3
V: TRBV5-4

CDR3: CASSQFPGGQPQHF
DNA: TGCGCCAGCAGCCAATTCCCGGGAGGTCAGCCCCAGCATTTT
size: -
D: -
J: TRBJ1-5
V: TRBV4-1

CDR3: CASSLLRGLSDEQFF
DNA: TGTGCCAGCAGCTTATTGAGGGGGCTGTCGGATGAGCAGTTCTTC
size: -
D: TRBD1
J: TRBJ2-1
V: TRBV7-6

CDR3: CASGLGVGGGTDTQYF
DNA: TGTGCTAGTGGTTTGGGGGTTGGCGGAGGCACAGATACGCAGTATTTT
size: -
D: -
J: TRBJ2-3
V: TRBV12-5

CDR3: CASRAPSNEQFF
DNA: TGTGCCAGCAGAGCCCCAAGCAATGAGCAGTTCTTC
size: -
D: -
J: TRBJ2-1
V: TRBV9

CDR3: CASSQEGGESEKLFF
DNA: TGTGCCAGCAGCCAAGAAGGTGGGGAGAGTGAAAAACTGTTTTTT
size: -
D: -
J: TRBJ1-4
V: TRBV4-2

CDR3: CASSGGQYNEQFF
DNA: TGCGCCAGCAGCGGGGGACAGTACAATGAGCAGTTCTTC
size: -
D: TRBD1
J: TRBJ2-1
V: TRBV5-1

CDR3: CASSQTGTALDTQYF
DNA: TGTGCCAGCAGTCAAACCGGGACAGCGTTAGATACGCAGTATTTT
size: few
D: TRBD1
J: TRBJ2-3
V: TRBV6-5

CDR3: CASSEETGDYEQYF
DNA: TGTGCCAGCAGTGAAGAGACAGGGGACTACGAGCAGTACTTC
size: once
D: TRBD1
J: TRBJ2-7
V: TRBV25-1

CDR3: CASSERTSNTGELFF
DNA: TGTGCCAGCAGTGAGCGGACTAGCAACACCGGGGAGCTGTTTTTT
size: -
D: TRBD2
J: TRBJ2-2
V: TRBV6-1

CDR3: CAWARGQETQYF
DNA: TGTGCCTGGGCCAGGGGGCAAGAGACCCAGTACTTC
size: -
D: TRBD1
J: TRBJ2-5
V: TRBV30

CDR3: CASSRQGYGYTF
DNA: TGTGCCAGTTCTCGTCAGGGCTATGGCTACACCTTC
size: -
D: -
J: TRBJ1-2
V: TRBV19

CDR3: CAISPGLDNEQFF
DNA: TGTGCCATCAGTCCGGGACTAGACAATGAGCAGTTCTTC
size: -
D: TRBD2
J: TRBJ2-1
V: TRBV10-3

CDR3: CSVRDRAGTGELFF
DNA: TGCAGCGTAAGGGACAGGGCGGGCACCGGGGAGCTGTTTTTT
size: -
D: TRBD1
J: TRBJ2-2
V: TRBV29-1

CDR3: CASPRTSGTHTTDTQYF
DNA: TGTGCCAGCCCGCGGACTAGCGGGACACACACCACAGATACGCAGTATTTT
size: -
D: TRBD2
J: TRBJ2-3
V: TRBV2

CDR3: CASSPQGGTPGELFF
DNA: TGTGCCAGCAGCCCCCAGGGAGGGACCCCCGGGGAGCTGTTTTTT
size: -
D: TRBD2
J: TRBJ2-2
V: TRBV7-9

CDR3: CASSQEELGGTYNEQFF
DNA: TGCGCCAGCAGCCAAGAGGAACTCGGCGGCACCTACAATGAGCAGTTCTTC
size: -
D: -
J: TRBJ2-1
V: TRBV4-1

CDR3: CASSPHGTGGAETQYF
DNA: TGTGCCAGCAGCCCCCACGGGACAGGGGGCGCGGAGACCCAGTACTTC
size: -
D: TRBD1
J: TRBJ2-5
V: TRBV7-3

CDR3: CASRDSNTGELFF
DNA: TGTGCCAGCCGGGACAGCAACACCGGGGAGCTGTTTTTT
size: -
D: TRBD1
J: TRBJ2-2
V: TRBV5-6

CDR3: CASSDGTYGTYNEQFF
DNA: TGTGCCAGCAGCGATGGGACTTACGGTACCTACAATGAGCAGTTCTTC
size: -
D: -
J: TRBJ2-1
V: TRBV2

CDR3: CASSLTGTGLVDEQYF
DNA: TGTGCCAGCAGCTTAACCGGGACAGGGTTAGTTGACGAGCAGTACTTC
size: -
D: TRBD1
J: TRBJ2-7
V: TRBV7-3

CDR3: CASSPSASGSAETQYF
DNA: TGTGCCAGCTCACCATCGGCTAGCGGGAGCGCAGAGACCCAGTACTTC
size: -
D: TRBD2
J: TRBJ2-5
V: TRBV18

CDR3: CASSQGTRMYEQYF
DNA: TGCGCCAGCAGCCAAGGGACTAGGATGTACGAGCAGTACTTC
size: -
D: TRBD2
J: TRBJ2-7
V: TRBV4-3

CDR3: CASNLGQAYEQYF
DNA: TGTGCCAGCAATTTGGGACAGGCCTACGAGCAGTACTTC
size: -
D: TRBD1
J: TRBJ2-7
V: TRBV2

CDR3: CASSRDGSSYNEQFF
DNA: TGCGCCAGCAGCCGAGACGGGAGCTCCTACAATGAGCAGTTCTTC
size: -
D: -
J: TRBJ2-1
V: TRBV4-1

CDR3: CASSLEAGGRETQYF
DNA: TGCGCCAGCAGCTTGGAGGCGGGAGGCCGGGAGACCCAGTACTTC
size: -
D: TRBD2
J: TRBJ2-5
V: TRBV5-1

CDR3: CASWGQGRNNYGYTF
DNA: TGTGCCAGCTGGGGACAGGGACGTAACAACTATGGCTACACCTTC
size: few
D: TRBD1
J: TRBJ1-2
V: TRBV6-5